This is a list of T cell receptor beta chains from one sample in a study of Graves' ophthalmopathy and Graves' hyperthyroidism. TCRdb ran MiXCR on the multiplex PCR reads and lists one entry per CDR3 protein. The sample holds about 48,000 distinct CDR3 sequences, around 45% seen once. The sequencing sample was made of peripheral blood. Source of these receptors: an adult man with Graves' ophthalmopathy. The CDR3 runs from the conserved cysteine through the conserved F or W. A D gene is named only where the DNA matches it firmly. For some rows the clone size is stated as once, few or many, or as a class when expanded; others skip it.

-	TRBJ2-7	-	TRBV15	CATSRDVGMYEQYF	TGTGCCACCAGCAGAGATGTGGGGATGTACGAGCAGTACTTC
-	TRBJ2-2	once	TRBV7-3	CASSLMGPSNGGELFF	TGTGCCAGCAGCTTAATGGGACCGTCTAACGGCGGGGAGCTGTTTTTT
TRBD1	TRBJ1-1	-	TRBV20-1	CSARGTGTGGNTEAFF	TGCAGTGCTAGGGGGACAGGTACCGGTGGAAACACTGAAGCTTTCTTT
TRBD2	TRBJ2-2	-	TRBV19	CASSRLAGGTGELFF	TGTGCCAGTAGTCGACTAGCGGGAGGAACCGGGGAGCTGTTTTTT
-	TRBJ2-1	-	TRBV7-2	CASSLASATYNEQFF	TGTGCCAGCAGCTTAGCTAGCGCAACCTACAATGAGCAGTTCTTC
TRBD2	TRBJ2-5	many	TRBV4-1	CASSQGIQRGSDPQYF	TGCGCCAGCAGCCAAGGGATCCAGCGGGGGTCGGATCCCCAGTACTTC
TRBD2	TRBJ2-1	once	TRBV5-1	CASSFSGTSGGASTDTQFF	TGCGCCAGCAGCTTCTCAGGGACTAGCGGGGGTGCCAGCACAGATACGCAGTTCTTC
-	TRBJ1-2	-	TRBV20-1	CSARLAGPDGYTF	TGCAGTGCTAGATTGGCAGGGCCGGATGGCTACACCTTC
-	TRBJ1-1	many	TRBV7-6	CASSSRGAAEAFF	TGTGCCAGCAGCTCGAGGGGGGCAGCTGAAGCTTTCTTT
TRBD1	TRBJ2-4	few	TRBV5-1	CASRETGGNIQYF	TGCGCCAGCAGGGAGACAGGGGGAAACATTCAGTACTTC
-	TRBJ2-1	many	TRBV20-1	CSATRDGSYNEQFF	TGCAGTGCTACCAGGGACGGATCCTACAATGAGCAGTTCTTC
-	TRBJ2-3	-	TRBV30	CAWSVWDGTTDTQYF	TGTGCCTGGAGTGTATGGGACGGGACCACAGATACGCAGTATTTT
-	TRBJ1-1	-	TRBV7-9	CASSPRGLEAFF	TGTGCCAGCAGCCCCCGGGGCCTTGAAGCTTTCTTT
-	TRBJ2-1	many	TRBV15	CATSRDTPDRRNEQFF	TGTGCCACCAGCAGAGATACCCCGGACCGGCGGAATGAGCAGTTCTTC
-	TRBJ1-2	-	TRBV19	CASSRTGSYYGYTF	TGTGCCAGTAGTCGAACAGGATCGTATTATGGCTACACCTTC
TRBD1	TRBJ2-7	few	TRBV7-6	CASSPGTGDYEQYF	TGTGCCAGCAGCCCCGGGACAGGGGACTACGAGCAGTACTTC
-	TRBJ1-2	-	TRBV6-6	CASSYVTSGRMGGYTF	TGTGCCAGCAGTTACGTAACTAGCGGACGTATGGGCGGCTACACCTTC
-	TRBJ2-7	-	TRBV20-1	CSARGFADPYEQYF	TGCAGTGCTAGAGGGTTCGCGGACCCCTACGAGCAGTACTTC
-	TRBJ1-4	-	TRBV7-9	CASSFYICSARDFEKLFF	-
-	TRBJ2-1	-	TRBV19	CASSMGFEQFF	TGTGCCAGTAGTATGGGGTTCGAACAGTTCTTC
TRBD2	TRBJ2-5	-	TRBV7-2	CASSLVAGSQTQYF	TGTGCCAGCAGCTTGGTAGCGGGGTCGCAGACCCAGTACTTC
-	TRBJ1-2	-	TRBV13	CASSRSMWGETF	TGTGCCAGCAGCCGGTCGATGTGGGGCGAGACCTTC
-	TRBJ2-7	-	TRBV2	CASTGWAAGYHIYEQYF	TGTGCCAGCACCGGGTGGGCCGCGGGCTATCATATCTACGAGCAGTACTTC
-	TRBJ1-3	many	TRBV7-2	CASSTTGRSAGNTIYF	TGTGCCAGCAGCACAACGGGGAGAAGTGCTGGAAACACCATATATTTT
-	TRBJ2-3	medium-sized	TRBV2	CASGRGDTDTQYF	TGTGCCAGCGGGAGAGGCGACACAGATACGCAGTATTTT
TRBD2	TRBJ2-5	-	TRBV24-1	CATSDNGLADGGETQYF	TGTGCCACCAGTGACAATGGACTAGCGGATGGAGGTGAGACCCAGTACTTC
TRBD1	TRBJ1-6	many	TRBV4-1	CASSQPRGQGNSPLHF	TGCGCCAGCAGCCAACCCAGGGGACAGGGAAATTCACCCCTCCACTTT
-	TRBJ2-7	-	TRBV11-3	CASSLGAQYF	TGTGCCAGCAGCTTAGGCGCGCAGTACTTC
-	TRBJ2-5	many	TRBV7-2	CASSFTQTQYF	TGTGCCAGCAGCTTTACTCAGACCCAGTACTTC
TRBD1	TRBJ2-1	-	TRBV29-1	CSADRGGYNEQFF	TGCAGCGCAGACAGGGGTGGCTACAATGAGCAGTTCTTC
TRBD1	TRBJ2-1	-	TRBV29-1	CSVEVVRTGEFEQFF	TGCAGCGTTGAAGTCGTCCGGACAGGGGAATTCGAGCAGTTCTTC
TRBD2	TRBJ2-7	many	TRBV5-4	CASSLDSGSGEQYF	TGTGCCAGCAGCTTGGATAGCGGGAGTGGCGAGCAGTACTTC
TRBD2	TRBJ2-5	-	TRBV6-4	CASSDSREEETQYF	TGTGCCAGCAGTGACTCGCGGGAGGAAGAGACCCAGTACTTC
-	TRBJ2-1	few	TRBV20-1	CSATGGGPDEQFF	TGCAGTGCTACAGGGGGAGGGCCGGATGAGCAGTTCTTC
-	TRBJ1-1	few	TRBV14	CASSQPSGPNTEAFF	TGTGCCAGCAGCCAACCCTCAGGCCCGAACACTGAAGCTTTCTTT
-	TRBJ1-2	many	TRBV5-1	CASSLWSGVVGYGYTF	TGCGCCAGCAGCTTGTGGTCCGGGGTGGTGGGCTATGGCTACACCTTC
TRBD1	TRBJ1-6	many	TRBV3-1	CASSQTQGQDSPLHF	TGTGCCAGCAGCCAGACACAGGGGCAGGATTCACCCCTCCACTTT